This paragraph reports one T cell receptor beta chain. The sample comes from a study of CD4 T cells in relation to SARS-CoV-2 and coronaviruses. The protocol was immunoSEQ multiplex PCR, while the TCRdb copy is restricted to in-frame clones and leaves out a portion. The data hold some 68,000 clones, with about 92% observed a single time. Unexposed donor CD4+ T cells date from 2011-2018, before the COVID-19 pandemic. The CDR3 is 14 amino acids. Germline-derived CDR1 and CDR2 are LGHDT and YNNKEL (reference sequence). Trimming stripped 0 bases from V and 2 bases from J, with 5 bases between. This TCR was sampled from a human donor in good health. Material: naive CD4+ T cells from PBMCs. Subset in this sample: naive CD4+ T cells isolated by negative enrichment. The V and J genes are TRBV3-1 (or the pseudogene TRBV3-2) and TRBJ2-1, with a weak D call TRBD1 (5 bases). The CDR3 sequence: CASSQEQAYNEQFF. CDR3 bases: TGTGCCAGCAGCCAAGAACAGGCCTACAATGAGCAGTTCTTC.